These T cell receptor beta chains were read from a single sample in a study of cytomegalovirus exposure and HLA in healthy donors. The table came from immunoSEQ multiplex PCR; TCRdb's copy has only in-frame clones and leaves some out. Here the sample spans over 50,000 clones, almost 70% being singletons. The sequenced sample consisted of PBMCs. The receptors shown here come from a man in his forties in good health and CMV-seropositive. The CDR3 runs from the conserved cysteine through the conserved F or W. The order of the fields is clone size, J gene, V gene, D gene, CDR3 protein, CDR3 DNA. A D gene is named only where the DNA matches it firmly. The size entry is marked missing in some rows and otherwise reads once, few, many or a size class.

. TRBJ1-1 TRBV19 TRBD1 CASSARDRVTEAFF TGTGCCAGTAGTGCCCGGGACAGGGTCACTGAAGCTTTCTTT
. TRBJ2-3 TRBV30 . CAWSVSSTDTQYF TGTGCCTGGAGTGTTTCGAGCACAGATACGCAGTATTTT
few TRBJ2-5 TRBV7-2 TRBD2 CASSPVLAKETQYF TGTGCCAGCAGCCCCGTACTAGCGAAAGAGACCCAGTACTTC
. TRBJ2-1 TRBV5-1 . CASSLEPGLYNEQFF TGCGCCAGCAGCTTGGAACCAGGGCTGTACAATGAGCAGTTCTTC
. TRBJ2-7 TRBV11-1 TRBD2 CASSTGGHYEQYF TGTGCCAGCAGCACGGGGGGGCACTACGAGCAGTACTTC
. TRBJ2-5 TRBV5-4 . CASSSPGEGGETQYF TGTGCCAGCAGCTCACCAGGGGAGGGGGGGGAGACCCAGTACTTC
. TRBJ1-1 TRBV7-2 TRBD1 CASSLEPGGITEAFF TGTGCCAGCAGCTTAGAGCCAGGGGGAATCACTGAAGCTTTCTTT
. TRBJ2-4 TRBV7-3 TRBD2 CASSVPTSGKVGKNIQYF TGTGCCAGCAGCGTACCGACTAGCGGGAAGGTAGGCAAAAACATTCAGTACTTC
. TRBJ2-1 TRBV19 TRBD2 CASQGLAGVGEQFF TGTGCCAGTCAGGGACTAGCGGGAGTAGGAGAGCAGTTCTTC
once TRBJ2-1 TRBV7-3 TRBD2 CASSGRREGSGQFF TGTGCCAGCAGCGGGAGGAGGGAGGGCAGTGGGCAGTTCTTC
once TRBJ1-6 TRBV6-1 . CASTDSNSPLHF TGTGCCAGCACAGACAGTAATTCACCCCTCCACTTT
few TRBJ2-2 TRBV7-2 TRBD2 CASSRGTSGRRITGELFF TGTGCCAGCAGCCGCGGGACTAGCGGGAGAAGGATCACCGGGGAGCTGTTTTTT
once TRBJ1-6 TRBV2 TRBD1 CASISDRGTPNSPLHF TGTGCCAGCATCTCCGACAGGGGGACCCCGAATTCACCCCTCCACTTT
once TRBJ2-7 TRBV27 . CATTILTGTSYEQYF TGTGCCACGACCATTTTAACAGGGACCTCCTACGAGCAGTACTTC
. TRBJ1-1 TRBV5-1 TRBD1 CASSPRGWTEAFF TGCGCCAGCAGCCCCAGGGGGTGGACTGAAGCTTTCTTT
. TRBJ1-5 TRBV30 TRBD1 CAWAGTGDQPQHF TGTGCCTGGGCCGGGACAGGGGATCAGCCCCAGCATTTT
. TRBJ1-4 TRBV7-9 . CASSSQDVDEKLFF TGTGCCAGCAGCTCCCAGGATGTGGATGAAAAACTGTTTTTT